This T cell receptor (beta chain) was identified in a study of early T cells in non-severe SARS-CoV-2 infection listed by TCRdb under 2021. Concerning the study at large: Bulk RNA from unsorted whole blood was used for TCR sequencing, so alpha and beta chains could not be paired.

This clonotype came up many times. This receptor's antigen is unknown. No per-base quality is available; no much larger clone lies one base away. General study outcomes and caveats: VDJdb matching was skewed toward anti-spike CD8 responses and likely underestimated virus-specific expansions, missing private and CD4 specificities.

Trimming costs V 0 bases and J 7 bases, and their ends lie 25 bases apart. The germline V gene gives CDR1 as MGHRA and CDR2 as YSYEKL. The CDR3 numbers 19 residues from cysteine through phenylalanine. This entry keeps only the CDR3 DNA: 57 bases, framed from base 1. Library preparation used 5' RACE. TCRdb records NextSeq 500 as the sequencer. The TCR library protocol attached unique molecular identifiers to individual cDNA molecules to correct for sequencing error and PCR bias. TCR alpha and beta chains were both sequenced, and the abundances of alpha and beta sequences in each sample were closely correlated with each other. Processing in the source paper ran as follows. Decombinator V4 was used to annotate TCR sequences for V gene, J gene and CDR3. TCRs were defined as expanded if a significant change between any two time points was detected under a Poisson model with p below 0.0001. TCR abundances were normalised to the total number of TCRs sequenced in each sample and reported as counts per million. MAIT TCRs were defined by TRAV1-2 paired with TRAJ12, TRAJ20 or TRAJ33, and iNKT TCRs by TRAV10 paired with TRAJ18. VDJdb, accessed 1 November 2021, was searched for CMV, EBV and SARS-CoV-2 annotated TCRs, excluding TCRs annotated for multiple antigens. TCRdb reprocessing: public reads trimmed at Q25 with fastp, clones called with MiXCR, in-frame beta chains kept. Each entry is one CDR3 protein sequence, shown with its most common DNA and genes. TCRdb assigned the V and J calls; the authors' analysis was not used. In this sample the table shows approximately 49,000 distinct CDR3 sequences, roughly 12% of which occur a single time. The leading ten clones occupy around 9.1% of the sample.

The study was a case-control design nested within a healthcare worker cohort in London, UK, with weekly nasopharyngeal swab PCR tests and blood sampling. Healthcare workers were recruited between 23 and 31 March 2020, during the week of the UK lockdown, and were followed weekly for up to about 15 weeks. The chain links TRBV4-1 with TRBJ1-5; the D region possibly corresponds to TRBD1 (6 bases align). The source of this sequence is an adult who was a healthcare worker with PCR-confirmed SARS-CoV-2 infection or an uninfected control (not recorded which). Sequencing used whole blood. The DNA sequence reads TGCGCCAGCAGCCAAGAATACGGGGGCAGAATGGAAGCTGGACAGCCCCAGCATTTT. Its coded protein is CASSQEYGGRMEAGQPQHF.